This TCR beta chain stems from a study of shared clonotypes between healthy human individuals. Deep-level settings were used for running the assay. Around 30,000 T cell genomes (about 320 ng DNA) went into each PBMC replicate. In the original processing: ImmunoSEQ yielded junction-only sequences lacking quality scores, so filtering differed. Assay: immunoSEQ multiplex PCR; the TCRdb copy retains only in-frame clones and omits some. V and J calls and clone size follow that table, whereas D and trimming were derived from the DNA. The data show some 480,000 clones, 70% to 85% seen once. This clone came up a few times. Sequenced input: PBMCs. This clonotype was obtained from a woman aged 40-49 years in good health. Some clones in this sample may be carry-over from other donors' samples.

CDR3: CASSQQAGEKLFF. The CDR3 bases are TGTGCCAGCAGCCAACAGGCGGGTGAAAAACTGTTTTTT. The J gene is TRBJ1-4, the V gene TRBV16, with D uncertain. This CDR3 is 13 amino acids long. Trimming shortened V by 2 bases and J by 7 bases, and 8 bases separated the two germline ends. The germline gives CDR1 KGHSY, CDR2 FQNENV.